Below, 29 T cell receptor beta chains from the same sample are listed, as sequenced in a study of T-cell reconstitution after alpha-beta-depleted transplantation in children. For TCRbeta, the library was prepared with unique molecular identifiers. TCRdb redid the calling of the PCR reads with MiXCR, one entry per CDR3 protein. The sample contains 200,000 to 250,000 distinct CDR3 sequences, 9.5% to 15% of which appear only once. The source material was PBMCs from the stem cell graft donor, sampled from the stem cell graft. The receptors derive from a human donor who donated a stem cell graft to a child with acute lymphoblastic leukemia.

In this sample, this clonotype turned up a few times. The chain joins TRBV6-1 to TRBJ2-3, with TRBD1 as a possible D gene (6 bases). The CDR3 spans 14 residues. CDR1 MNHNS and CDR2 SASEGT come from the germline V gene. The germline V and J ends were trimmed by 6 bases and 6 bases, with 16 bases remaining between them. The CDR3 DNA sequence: TGTGCCAGCAGAAGGGTCAGGGGTGCCGATACGCAGTATTTT. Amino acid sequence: CASRRVRGADTQYF.

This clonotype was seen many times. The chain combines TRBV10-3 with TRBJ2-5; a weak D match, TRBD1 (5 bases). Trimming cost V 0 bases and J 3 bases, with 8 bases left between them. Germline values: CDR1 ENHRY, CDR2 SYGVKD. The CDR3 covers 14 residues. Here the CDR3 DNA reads TGTGCCATCAGTGAGTCGATAGGGGAAGAGACCCAGTACTTC. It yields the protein CAISESIGEETQYF.

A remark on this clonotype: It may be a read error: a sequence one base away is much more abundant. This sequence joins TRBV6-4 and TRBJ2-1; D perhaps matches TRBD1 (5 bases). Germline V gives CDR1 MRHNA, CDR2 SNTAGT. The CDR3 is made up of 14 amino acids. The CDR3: CASSDSQGGDDQFF. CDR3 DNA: TGTGCCAGCAGTGACTCGCAGGGTGGCGATGACCAGTTCTTC.

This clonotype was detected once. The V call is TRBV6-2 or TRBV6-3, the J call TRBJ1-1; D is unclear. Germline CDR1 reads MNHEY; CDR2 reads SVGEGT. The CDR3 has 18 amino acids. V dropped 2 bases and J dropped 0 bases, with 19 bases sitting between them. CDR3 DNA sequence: TGTGCCAGCAGTTACGACCCTAAGGGTGAGGGAATGAACACTGAAGCTTTCTTT. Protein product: CASSYDPKGEGMNTEAFF.

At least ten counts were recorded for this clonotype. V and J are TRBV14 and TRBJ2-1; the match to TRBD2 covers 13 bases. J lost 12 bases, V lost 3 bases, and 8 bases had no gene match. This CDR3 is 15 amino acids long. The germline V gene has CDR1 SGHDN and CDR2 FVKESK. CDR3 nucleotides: TGTGCCAGCAGCCACCGGACTAGCGGGAGTGTAAGGCAGTTCTTC. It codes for CASSHRTSGSVRQFF.

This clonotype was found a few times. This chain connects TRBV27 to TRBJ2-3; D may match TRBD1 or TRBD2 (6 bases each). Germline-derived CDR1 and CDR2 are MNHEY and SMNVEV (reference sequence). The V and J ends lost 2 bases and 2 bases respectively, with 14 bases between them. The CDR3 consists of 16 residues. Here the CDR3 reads CASSLLGGPDTDTQYF. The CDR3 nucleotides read TGTGCCAGCAGTTTACTTGGGGGGCCAGACACAGATACGCAGTATTTT.

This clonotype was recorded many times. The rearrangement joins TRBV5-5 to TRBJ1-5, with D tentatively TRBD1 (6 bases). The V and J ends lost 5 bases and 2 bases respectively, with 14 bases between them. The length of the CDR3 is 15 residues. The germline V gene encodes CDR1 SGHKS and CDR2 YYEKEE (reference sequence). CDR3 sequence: CASSQGFGGNQPQHF. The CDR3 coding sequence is TGTGCCAGCAGTCAGGGGTTTGGTGGCAATCAGCCCCAGCATTTT.

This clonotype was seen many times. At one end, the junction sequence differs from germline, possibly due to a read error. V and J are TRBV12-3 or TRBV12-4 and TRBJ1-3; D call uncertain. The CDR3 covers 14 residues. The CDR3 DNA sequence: TGTGCCACCTCCGGGAGGAACTCTGGAAACACCTTATATTTT. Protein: CATSGRNSGNTLYF.

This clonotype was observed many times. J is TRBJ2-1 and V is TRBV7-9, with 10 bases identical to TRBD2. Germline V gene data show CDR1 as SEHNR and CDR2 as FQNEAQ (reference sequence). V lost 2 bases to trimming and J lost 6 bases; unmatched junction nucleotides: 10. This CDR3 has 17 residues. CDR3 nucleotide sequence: TGTGCCAGCAGCTTAACGAGCGGGAGGGCCCCTAGCAATGAGCAGTTCTTC. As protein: CASSLTSGRAPSNEQFF.

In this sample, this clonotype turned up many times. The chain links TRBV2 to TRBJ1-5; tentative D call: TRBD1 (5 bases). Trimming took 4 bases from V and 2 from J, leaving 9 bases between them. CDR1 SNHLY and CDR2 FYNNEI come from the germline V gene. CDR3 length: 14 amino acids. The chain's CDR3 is CASSGRGGNQPQHF. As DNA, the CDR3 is TGTGCCAGCAGTGGGAGGGGTGGCAATCAGCCCCAGCATTTT.

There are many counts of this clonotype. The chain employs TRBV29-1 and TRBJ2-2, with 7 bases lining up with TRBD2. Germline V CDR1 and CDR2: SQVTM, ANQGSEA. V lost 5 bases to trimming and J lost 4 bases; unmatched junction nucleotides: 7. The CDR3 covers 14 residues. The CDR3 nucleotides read TGCAGCGTTCGGGTGGGAGGGCCCACCGGGGAGCTGTTTTTT. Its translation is CSVRVGGPTGELFF.

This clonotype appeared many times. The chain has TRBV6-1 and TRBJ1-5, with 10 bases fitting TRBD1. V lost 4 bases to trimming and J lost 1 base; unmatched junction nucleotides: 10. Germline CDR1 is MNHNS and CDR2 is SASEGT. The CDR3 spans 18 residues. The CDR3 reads CASSVPDRGRVSNQPQHF. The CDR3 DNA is TGTGCCAGCAGTGTCCCTGACAGGGGGCGAGTAAGCAATCAGCCCCAGCATTTT.

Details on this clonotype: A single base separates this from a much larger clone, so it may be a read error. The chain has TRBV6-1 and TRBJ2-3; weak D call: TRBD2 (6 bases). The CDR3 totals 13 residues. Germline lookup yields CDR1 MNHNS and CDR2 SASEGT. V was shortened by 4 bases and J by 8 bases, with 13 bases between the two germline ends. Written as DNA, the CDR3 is TGTGCCAGCAGTGTAGGAGGGTCAGGTACGCAGTATTTT. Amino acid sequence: CASSVGGSGTQYF.

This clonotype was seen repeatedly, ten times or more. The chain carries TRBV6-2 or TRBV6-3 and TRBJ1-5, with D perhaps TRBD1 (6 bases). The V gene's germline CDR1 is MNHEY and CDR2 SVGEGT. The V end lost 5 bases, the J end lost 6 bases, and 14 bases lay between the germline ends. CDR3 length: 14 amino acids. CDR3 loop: CASSPSGGGQPQHF. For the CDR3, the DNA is TGTGCCAGCAGTCCAAGCGGGGGCGGTCAGCCCCAGCATTTT.

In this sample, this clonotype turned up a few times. This CDR3 reads CASSWTEKQSTYNEQFF. The DNA of the CDR3 is TGCGCCAGCAGCTGGACAGAGAAGCAATCCACCTACAATGAGCAGTTCTTC. This sequence joins TRBV5-1 and TRBJ2-1; a possible D gene is TRBD1 (6 bases). The germline gives CDR1 SGHRS, CDR2 YFSETQ. The CDR3 consists of 17 residues. Trimming pared 3 bases from V and 2 bases from J, leaving 18 bases between.

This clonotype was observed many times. CDR3 DNA: TGTGCCAGCAGCCCGGGAACAGTGGCCCAGTACTTC. As protein: CASSPGTVAQYF. V and J are TRBV7-2 and TRBJ2-5; tentative D call: TRBD2 (5 bases). CDR3 length equals 12 residues. V was shortened by 5 bases and J by 9 bases, with 13 bases between the two germline ends. Per the germline V gene, CDR1 is SGHTA and CDR2 is FQGNSA.

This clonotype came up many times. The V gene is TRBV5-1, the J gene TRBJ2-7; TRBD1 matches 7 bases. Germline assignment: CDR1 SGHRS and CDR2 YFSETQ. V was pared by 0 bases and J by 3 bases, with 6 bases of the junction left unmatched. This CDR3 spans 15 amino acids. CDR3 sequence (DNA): TGCGCCAGCAGCTTGGCCTCGACAGGGCTCTACGAGCAGTACTTC. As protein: CASSLASTGLYEQYF.

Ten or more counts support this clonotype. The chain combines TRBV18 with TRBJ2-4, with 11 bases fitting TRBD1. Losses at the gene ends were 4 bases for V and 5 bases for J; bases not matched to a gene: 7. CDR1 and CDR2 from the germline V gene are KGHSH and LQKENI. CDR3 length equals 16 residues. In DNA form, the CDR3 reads TGTGCCAGCTCACGAAGACCGGGACAGGGGGAAAACATTCAGTACTTC. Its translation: CASSRRPGQGENIQYF.

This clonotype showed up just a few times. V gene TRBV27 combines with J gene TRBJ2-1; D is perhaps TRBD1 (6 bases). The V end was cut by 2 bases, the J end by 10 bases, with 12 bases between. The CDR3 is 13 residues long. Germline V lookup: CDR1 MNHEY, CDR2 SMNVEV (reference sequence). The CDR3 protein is CASSLIRDTEQFF. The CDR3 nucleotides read TGTGCCAGCAGTTTAATTAGGGACACCGAGCAGTTCTTC.

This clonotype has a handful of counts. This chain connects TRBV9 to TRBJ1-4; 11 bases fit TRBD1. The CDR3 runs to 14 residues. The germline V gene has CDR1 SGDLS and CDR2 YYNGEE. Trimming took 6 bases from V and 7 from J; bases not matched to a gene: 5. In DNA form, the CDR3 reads TGTGCCAGCACGCCGGGACAGGGGGTTGAAAAACTGTTTTTT. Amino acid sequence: CASTPGQGVEKLFF.

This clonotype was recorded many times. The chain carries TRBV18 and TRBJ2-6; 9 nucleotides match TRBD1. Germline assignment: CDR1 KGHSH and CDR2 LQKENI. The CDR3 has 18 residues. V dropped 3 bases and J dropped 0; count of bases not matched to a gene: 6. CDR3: CASSPLGTGISGANVLTF. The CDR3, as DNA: TGTGCCAGCTCACCTCTCGGGACAGGGATCTCTGGGGCCAACGTCCTGACTTTC.

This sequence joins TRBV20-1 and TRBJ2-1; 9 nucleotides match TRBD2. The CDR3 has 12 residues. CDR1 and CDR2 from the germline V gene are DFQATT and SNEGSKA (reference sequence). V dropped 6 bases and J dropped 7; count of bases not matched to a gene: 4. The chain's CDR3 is CSADSGRNEQFF. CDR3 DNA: TGCAGTGCAGACAGCGGGAGGAATGAGCAGTTCTTC.

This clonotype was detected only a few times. The CDR3 DNA reads TGTGCCAGCAGCCCCCTCAGAAAGCCAGGGGTGGCCGGGGCCAACGTCCTGACTTTC. Translating it yields CASSPLRKPGVAGANVLTF. This rearrangement joins TRBV7-6 to TRBJ2-6, with a possible D match to TRBD1 (6 bases). Germline values: CDR1 SGHVS, CDR2 FNYEAQ. The CDR3 contains 19 residues. Trimming pared 5 bases from V and 4 bases from J, leaving 24 bases between. Complete variable domain (other parts from reference TRBV7-6 and TRBJ2-6): GAGVSQSPRYKVTKRGQDVALRCDPISGHVSLYWYRQALGQGPEFLTYFNYEAQQDKSGLPNDRFSAERPEGSISTLTIQRTEQRDSAMYRCASSPLRKPGVAGANVLTFGAGSRLTVL.

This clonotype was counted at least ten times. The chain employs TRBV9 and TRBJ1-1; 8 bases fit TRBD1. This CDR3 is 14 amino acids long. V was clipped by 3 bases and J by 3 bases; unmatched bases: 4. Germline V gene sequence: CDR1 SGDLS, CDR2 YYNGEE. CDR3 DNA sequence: TGTGCCAGCAGCGCCAGGGGGCGAGACACTGAAGCTTTCTTT. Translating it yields CASSARGRDTEAFF.

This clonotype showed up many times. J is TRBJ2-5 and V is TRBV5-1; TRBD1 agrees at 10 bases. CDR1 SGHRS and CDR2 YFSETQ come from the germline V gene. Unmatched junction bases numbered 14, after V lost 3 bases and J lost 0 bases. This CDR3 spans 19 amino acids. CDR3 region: CASSYPGTGAGSNQETQYF. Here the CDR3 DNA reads TGCGCCAGCAGCTACCCCGGGACAGGGGCCGGGTCAAACCAAGAGACCCAGTACTTC.

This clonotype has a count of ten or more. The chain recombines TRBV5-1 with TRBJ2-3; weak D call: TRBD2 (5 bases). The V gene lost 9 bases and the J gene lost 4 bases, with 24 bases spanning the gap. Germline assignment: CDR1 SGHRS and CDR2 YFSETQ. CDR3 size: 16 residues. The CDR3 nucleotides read TGCGCCACCCGAGGGAGCCCAGAAAAGATAGCAGATACGCAGTATTTT. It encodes CATRGSPEKIADTQYF. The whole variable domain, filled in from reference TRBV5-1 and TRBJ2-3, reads KAGVTQTPRYLIKTRGQQVTLSCSPISGHRSVSWYQQTPGQGLQFLFEYFSETQRNKGNFPGRFSGRQFSNSRSEMNVSTLELGDSALYLCATRGSPEKIADTQYFGPGTRLTVL.

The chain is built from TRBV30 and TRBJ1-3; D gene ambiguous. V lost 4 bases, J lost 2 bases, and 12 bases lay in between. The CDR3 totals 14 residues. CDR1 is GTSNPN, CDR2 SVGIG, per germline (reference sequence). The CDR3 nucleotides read TGTGCCTGGACCAAGGGCGGAACTGGAAACACCATATATTTT. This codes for CAWTKGGTGNTIYF.

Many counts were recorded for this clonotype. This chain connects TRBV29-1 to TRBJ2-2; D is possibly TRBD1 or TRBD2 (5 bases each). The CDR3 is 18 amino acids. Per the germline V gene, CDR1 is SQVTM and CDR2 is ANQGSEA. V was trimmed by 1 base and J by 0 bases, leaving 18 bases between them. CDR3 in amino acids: CSVEVFYPGRANTGELFF. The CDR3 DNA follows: TGCAGCGTTGAAGTCTTCTACCCGGGACGGGCGAACACCGGGGAGCTGTTTTTT.

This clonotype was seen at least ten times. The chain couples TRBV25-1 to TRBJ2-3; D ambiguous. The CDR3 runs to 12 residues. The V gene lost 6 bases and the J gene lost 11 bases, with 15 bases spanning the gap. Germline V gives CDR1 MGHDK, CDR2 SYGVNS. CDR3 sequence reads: CASRGAWGWQYF. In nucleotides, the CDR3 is TGTGCCAGCAGAGGTGCGTGGGGTTGGCAGTATTTT.